These 17 T cell receptor beta chains came from one sample sequenced in a study of T cell responses to AZD1222 COVID-19 vaccine. TCRdb's copy holds only in-frame clones and misses some; the assay was immunoSEQ multiplex PCR. The sample lists over 50,000 clones; around 81% were seen once. Sequencing was performed on peripheral blood, taken 28 days after the second AZD1222 dose. These TCRs come from an adult who received the AZD1222 COVID-19 vaccine.

The gene calls are TRBV11-1 and TRBJ2-1, with TRBD2 as a possible D gene (5 bases). The CDR3 totals 14 residues. Germline V gene data show CDR1 as SGHAT and CDR2 as FQDESV (reference sequence). Between the trimmed V and J ends, which lost 5 bases and 5 bases, there was a span of 13 bases. CDR3 region: CASSRAGNNNEQFF. CDR3 sequence (DNA): TGTGCCAGCAGCCGCGCCGGGAACAACAATGAGCAGTTCTTC.

CDR3: CAISLAGGQYQETQYF. DNA of the CDR3: TGTGCCATCAGTCTAGCGGGAGGACAATATCAGGAGACCCAGTACTTC. The chain joins TRBV10-3 to TRBJ2-5; 11 bases are shared with TRBD2. V trimming: 5 bases; J trimming: 5 bases; junction bases outside the gene matches: 10. Germline CDR1 and CDR2: ENHRY and SYGVKD. This CDR3 has 16 amino acids.

The genes are TRBV19 and TRBJ2-3; the D gene could be TRBD1 or TRBD2 (5 bases each). The CDR3 has 15 residues. Between the trimmed V and J ends, which lost 5 bases and 2 bases, there was a span of 14 bases. Germline V CDR1 and CDR2: LNHDA, SQIVND (reference sequence). The CDR3 region is CASSRLGATTDTQYF. The CDR3 DNA reads as TGTGCCAGTAGTCGGCTCGGGGCAACCACAGATACGCAGTATTTT.

The chain recombines TRBV2 with TRBJ1-2; 8 bases agree with TRBD1. The germline V gene encodes CDR1 SNHLY and CDR2 FYNNEI. V lost 4 bases, J lost 7 bases, and 2 bases stayed unmatched. The CDR3 has 12 amino acids. This CDR3 is CASSGQGSGYTF. In DNA form, the CDR3 reads TGTGCCAGCAGTGGACAGGGGTCTGGCTACACCTTC.

The gene calls are TRBV27 and TRBJ2-6; TRBD1 matches 10 bases. CDR1 is MNHEY and CDR2 is SMNVEV in the germline V gene (reference sequence). CDR3 length: 19 residues. The V segment lost 4 bases and the J segment 2 bases; nucleotides outside the gene matches: 11. The CDR3 loop is CASSSLRDRGPTGANVLTF. CDR3 DNA: TGTGCCAGCAGTTCTCTCCGGGACAGGGGACCCACTGGGGCCAACGTCCTGACTTTC.

This chain joins TRBV3-1 (or the pseudogene TRBV3-2) and TRBJ1-2, with 8 bases fitting TRBD1. Germline V gives CDR1 LGHDT, CDR2 YNNKEL (reference sequence). V lost 3 bases, J lost 4 bases, and 1 base stayed unmatched. This CDR3 region has 13 residues. This chain's CDR3 is CASSQGQVYGYTF. CDR3 nucleotides: TGTGCCAGCAGCCAGGGACAGGTCTATGGCTACACCTTC.

The rearrangement joins TRBV18 to TRBJ1-1, with a weak D call TRBD1 (6 bases). This CDR3 comprises 15 residues. CDR1 is KGHSH and CDR2 is LQKENI in the germline V gene. V dropped 1 base and J dropped 3 bases, with 12 bases sitting between them. The CDR3 protein is CASSPRGGLDTEAFF. CDR3 sequence (DNA): TGTGCCAGCTCACCACGGGGGGGGCTTGACACTGAAGCTTTCTTT. The entire variable domain, with the rest obtained from reference TRBV18 and TRBJ1-1, is as follows: NAGVMQNPRHLVRRRGQEARLRCSPMKGHSHVYWYRQLPEEGLKFMVYLQKENIIDESGMPKERFSAEFPKEGPSILRIQQVVRGDSAAYFCASSPRGGLDTEAFFGQGTRLTVV.

The chain employs TRBV15 and TRBJ1-5; D not certain. Germline V gene data show CDR1 as LNHNV and CDR2 as YYDKDF (reference sequence). V lost 3 bases and J 0 bases, leaving 6 bases between the germline ends. The CDR3 totals 14 residues. The CDR3 sequence is CATSSPSSNQPQHF. The CDR3 bases are TGTGCCACCAGCAGCCCGTCTAGCAATCAGCCCCAGCATTTT. Full variable domain (remainder filled in from reference TRBV15 and TRBJ1-5): DAMVIQNPRYQVTQFGKPVTLSCSQTLNHNVMYWYQQKSSQAPKLLFHYYDKDFNNEADTPDNFQSRRPNTSFCFLDIRSPGLGDTAMYLCATSSPSSNQPQHFGDGTRLSIL.

The V gene is TRBV9, the J gene TRBJ2-2, with a tentative D call TRBD1 (5 bases). This CDR3 comprises 16 residues. Germline V CDR1 and CDR2: SGDLS, YYNGEE. Between the trimmed V and J ends, which lost 0 bases and 0 bases, there was a span of 9 bases. CDR3 nucleotide sequence: TGTGCCAGCAGCGTAGTTCTAGGGGCGAACACCGGGGAGCTGTTTTTT. Translating it yields CASSVVLGANTGELFF.

V usage is TRBV5-1 and J usage is TRBJ2-7; 8 bases fit TRBD2. Germline trimming cut 0 bases from V and 4 bases from J; bases unmatched to any gene: 9. The CDR3 is made up of 16 amino acids. The germline V gene encodes CDR1 SGHRS and CDR2 YFSETQ. The CDR3: CASSLGEVAGHYEQYF. The CDR3 coding sequence is TGCGCCAGCAGCTTGGGGGAAGTAGCGGGACATTACGAGCAGTACTTC.

This chain connects TRBV4-2 to TRBJ1-2, with a weak D call TRBD1 (6 bases). V shed 1 base and J shed 8 bases, with 17 bases lying between them. Germline CDR1 LGHNA, CDR2 YNFKEQ. The CDR3 runs 15 residues. The CDR3, as DNA: TGTGCCAGCAGCCAAGTACCGGGGGCTCGAGACGGCTACACCTTC. Translation: CASSQVPGARDGYTF.

This chain uses TRBV10-3 with TRBJ2-3, with 7 bases identical to TRBD2. CDR1 and CDR2 from the germline V gene are ENHRY and SYGVKD. The CDR3 spans 15 residues. J was trimmed by 0 bases and V by 7 bases; bases with no gene match: 7. The CDR3 region has the DNA TGTGCCATCACGGGTGGAGCGGGGAGCACAGATACGCAGTATTTT. Protein product: CAITGGAGSTDTQYF.

The chain links TRBV28 to TRBJ1-1; a possible D gene is TRBD1 (5 bases). The CDR3 consists of 15 residues. The V end lost 4 bases, the J end lost 5 bases, and 17 bases lay between the germline ends. The germline V gene encodes CDR1 MDHEN and CDR2 SYDVKM. CDR3 loop: CASSSYQGLGTEAFF. For the CDR3, the DNA is TGTGCCAGCAGTTCATATCAGGGTCTGGGGACTGAAGCTTTCTTT.

The J gene is TRBJ2-3, the V gene TRBV14; a weak D match, TRBD2 (5 bases). Germline V CDR1 and CDR2: SGHDN, FVKESK. V lost 4 bases and J 2 bases, leaving 16 bases between the germline ends. The CDR3 is 16 amino acids. CDR3 sequence reads: CASSLGRERITDTQYF. CDR3 in DNA: TGTGCCAGCAGCCTGGGTCGCGAGCGGATCACAGATACGCAGTATTTT.

V usage is TRBV28 and J usage is TRBJ2-5, with TRBD2 identical over 11 bases. With 6 bases clipped from V and 0 bases from J, the junction kept 12 bases outside the gene matches. The germline CDR1 and CDR2 sequences are MDHEN and SYDVKM. The CDR3 sequence is 18 residues long. The CDR3 loop is CASRGYSGRDSYQETQYF. In DNA, the CDR3 is TGTGCCAGCAGGGGATATAGCGGGAGGGACTCGTACCAAGAGACCCAGTACTTC.

The chain employs TRBV6-5 and TRBJ1-2; a possible D gene is TRBD1 (6 bases). This CDR3 has 12 amino acids. Trimming took off 10 bases at V and 5 bases at J, with 14 bases between the two ends. Germline-derived CDR1 and CDR2 are MNHEY and SVGAGI. The CDR3 loop is CATYTQGYGYTF. The CDR3, as DNA: TGTGCCACCTATACGCAGGGGTATGGCTACACCTTC.

The chain carries TRBV11-1 and TRBJ2-3; D gene ambiguous. The CDR3 runs 13 residues. The V end lost 5 bases, the J end lost 6 bases, and 12 bases lay between the germline ends. Germline V gives CDR1 SGHAT, CDR2 FQDESV (reference sequence). CDR3 sequence reads: CASSPWPSDTQYF. The CDR3 region has the DNA TGTGCCAGCAGCCCGTGGCCGTCGGATACGCAGTATTTT.